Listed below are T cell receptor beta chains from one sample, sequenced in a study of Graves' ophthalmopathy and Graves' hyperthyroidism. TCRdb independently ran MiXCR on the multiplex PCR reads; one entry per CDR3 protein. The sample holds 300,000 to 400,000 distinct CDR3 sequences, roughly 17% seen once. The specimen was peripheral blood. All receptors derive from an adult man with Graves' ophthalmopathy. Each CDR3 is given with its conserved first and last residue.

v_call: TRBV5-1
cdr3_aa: CASSLDPTGVNSPLHF

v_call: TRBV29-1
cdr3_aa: CSGTRGGETQYF

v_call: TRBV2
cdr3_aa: CASKGSADTQYF

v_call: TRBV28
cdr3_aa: CASSSPSKTGGNSPLHF

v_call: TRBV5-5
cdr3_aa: CASSLGQGLRGSGYTF

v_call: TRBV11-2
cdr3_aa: CASSSDMHAFF

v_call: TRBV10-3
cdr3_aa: CAISELGGRATNEKLFF

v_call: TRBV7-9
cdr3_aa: CASSLSVPGAAGYTF

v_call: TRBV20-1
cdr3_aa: CSSQQGASGNYEQYF

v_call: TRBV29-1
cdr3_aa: CSVGSSGTSYEQYF

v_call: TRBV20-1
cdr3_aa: CSARPSARGNTEAFF

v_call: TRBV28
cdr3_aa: CASRSGVNSNQPQHF

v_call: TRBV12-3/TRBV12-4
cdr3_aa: CASRLGTGGYNEQFF

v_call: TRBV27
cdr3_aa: CASSGWDGELFF

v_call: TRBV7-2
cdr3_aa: CASSLGGKKYEQYF

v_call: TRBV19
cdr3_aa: CASTRRGQGRTEAFF

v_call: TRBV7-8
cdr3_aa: CASSSTSGRNIQYF

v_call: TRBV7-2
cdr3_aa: CASSLVAGGPREQYF

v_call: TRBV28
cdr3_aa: CAGLSRNTGELFF

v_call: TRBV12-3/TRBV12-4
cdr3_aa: CASSRHPRGETQYF

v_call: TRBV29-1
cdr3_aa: CSVGGQGANEQYF

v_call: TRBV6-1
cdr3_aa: CASSPGQGARGNTIYF

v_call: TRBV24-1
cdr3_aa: CATSERGTGTTGELFF

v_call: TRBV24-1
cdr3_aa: CATSDNRDRAPYEQYF

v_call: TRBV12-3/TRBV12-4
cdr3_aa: CASSLERAFLAAFREQYF

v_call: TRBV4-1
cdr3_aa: CASSQAGTVAYEQYF

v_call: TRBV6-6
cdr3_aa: CASSYSEAHFGDRLWCEQYF

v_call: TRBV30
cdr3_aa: CAWSPGTGDDTEAFF

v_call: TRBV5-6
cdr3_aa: CASSKRGQGAYGYTF

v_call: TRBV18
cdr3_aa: CASSPSQAVNTEAFF

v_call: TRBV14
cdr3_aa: CASSQRTGGKSGNTIYF

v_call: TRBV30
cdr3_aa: CAWSPDRDQPQHF

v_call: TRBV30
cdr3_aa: CAWRPRQGLDYEQYF

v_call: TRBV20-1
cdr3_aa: CSASTSGGAQETQYF

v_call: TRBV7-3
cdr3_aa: CASSLTPGTSIEQYF

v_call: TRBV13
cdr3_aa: CASSWGLAGGYEQYF

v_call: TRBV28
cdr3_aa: CASSPRDRIVYIQYF

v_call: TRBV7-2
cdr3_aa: CASSPRLNMMGYTF

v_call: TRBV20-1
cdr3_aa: CSALPQGAETQYF

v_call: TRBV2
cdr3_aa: CASTPDSASNQPQHF

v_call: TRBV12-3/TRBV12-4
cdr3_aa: CASSWRTGNTEAFF

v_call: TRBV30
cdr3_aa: CAWRLQGGSNQPQHF

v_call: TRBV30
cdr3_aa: CAWSPGTGIYEQYF

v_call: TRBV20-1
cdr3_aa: CSARVTPQRRGDYTF

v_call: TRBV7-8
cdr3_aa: CASSQRLAGGNGETQYF

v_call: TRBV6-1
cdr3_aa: CASNAGTAPEQYF

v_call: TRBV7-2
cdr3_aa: CASKTQGDHTGELFF

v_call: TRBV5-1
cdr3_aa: CASTFGTQQETQYF

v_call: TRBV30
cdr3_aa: CAWREGNTIYF

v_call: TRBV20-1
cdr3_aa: CSARPPVFFQGFGYTF

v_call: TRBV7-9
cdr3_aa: CASSLGGGGNTEAFF

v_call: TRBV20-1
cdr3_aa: CSPKISDGANYGYTF